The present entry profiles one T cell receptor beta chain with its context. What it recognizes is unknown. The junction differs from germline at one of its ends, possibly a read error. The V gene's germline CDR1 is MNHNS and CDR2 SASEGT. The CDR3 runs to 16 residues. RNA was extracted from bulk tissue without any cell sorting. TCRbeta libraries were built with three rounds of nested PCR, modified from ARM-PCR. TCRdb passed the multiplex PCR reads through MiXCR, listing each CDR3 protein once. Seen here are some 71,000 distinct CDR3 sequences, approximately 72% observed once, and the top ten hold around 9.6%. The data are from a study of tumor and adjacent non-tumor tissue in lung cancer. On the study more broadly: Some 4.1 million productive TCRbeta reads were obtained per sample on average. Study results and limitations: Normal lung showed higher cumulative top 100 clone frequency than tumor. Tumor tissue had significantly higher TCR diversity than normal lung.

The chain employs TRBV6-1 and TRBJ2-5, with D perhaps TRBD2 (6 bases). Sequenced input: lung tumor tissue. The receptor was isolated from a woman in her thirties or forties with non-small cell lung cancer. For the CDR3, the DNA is TGTCCCAGCAGTGAAAGACCGGGCAGGGCCAGGGAGGCCCAATACTTC. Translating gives CPSSERPGRAREAQYF.